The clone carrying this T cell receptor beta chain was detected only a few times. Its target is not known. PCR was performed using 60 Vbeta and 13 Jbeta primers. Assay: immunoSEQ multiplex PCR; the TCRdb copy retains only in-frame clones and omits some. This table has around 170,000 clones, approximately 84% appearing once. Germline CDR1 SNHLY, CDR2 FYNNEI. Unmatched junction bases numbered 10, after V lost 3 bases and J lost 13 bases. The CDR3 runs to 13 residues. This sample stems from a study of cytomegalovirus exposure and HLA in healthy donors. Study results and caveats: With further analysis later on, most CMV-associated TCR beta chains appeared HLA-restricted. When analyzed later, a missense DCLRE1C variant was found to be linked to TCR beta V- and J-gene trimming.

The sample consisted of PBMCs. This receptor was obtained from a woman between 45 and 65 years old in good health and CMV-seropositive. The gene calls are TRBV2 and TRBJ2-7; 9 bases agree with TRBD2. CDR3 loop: CASSDDRAAGGYF. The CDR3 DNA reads TGTGCCAGCAGTGATGATCGAGCAGCGGGAGGCTACTTC.